This T cell receptor (beta chain) came from a study of T cell changes during pregnancy in multiple sclerosis. Profiled with immunoSEQ multiplex PCR; TCRdb holds only in-frame clones, not every one. The profile shows roughly 40,000 clones, around 89% of them singletons. The CDR3 totals 15 residues. V was trimmed by 0 bases and J by 6 bases, leaving 15 bases between them. CDR1 is SGHRS and CDR2 is YFSETQ in the germline V gene. This TCR derives from a female donor with multiple sclerosis, enrolled in a pregnancy study. The chain is built from TRBV5-1 and TRBJ1-1; D might be TRBD1 (5 bases). This sample comprised CD4+ T cells from peripheral blood mononuclear cells, obtained in the first trimester of pregnancy. Here the CDR3 DNA reads TGCGCCAGCAGCTTGGCCCCTGGCAGGGTCTCTGAAGCTTTCTTT. It specifies CASSLAPGRVSEAFF.